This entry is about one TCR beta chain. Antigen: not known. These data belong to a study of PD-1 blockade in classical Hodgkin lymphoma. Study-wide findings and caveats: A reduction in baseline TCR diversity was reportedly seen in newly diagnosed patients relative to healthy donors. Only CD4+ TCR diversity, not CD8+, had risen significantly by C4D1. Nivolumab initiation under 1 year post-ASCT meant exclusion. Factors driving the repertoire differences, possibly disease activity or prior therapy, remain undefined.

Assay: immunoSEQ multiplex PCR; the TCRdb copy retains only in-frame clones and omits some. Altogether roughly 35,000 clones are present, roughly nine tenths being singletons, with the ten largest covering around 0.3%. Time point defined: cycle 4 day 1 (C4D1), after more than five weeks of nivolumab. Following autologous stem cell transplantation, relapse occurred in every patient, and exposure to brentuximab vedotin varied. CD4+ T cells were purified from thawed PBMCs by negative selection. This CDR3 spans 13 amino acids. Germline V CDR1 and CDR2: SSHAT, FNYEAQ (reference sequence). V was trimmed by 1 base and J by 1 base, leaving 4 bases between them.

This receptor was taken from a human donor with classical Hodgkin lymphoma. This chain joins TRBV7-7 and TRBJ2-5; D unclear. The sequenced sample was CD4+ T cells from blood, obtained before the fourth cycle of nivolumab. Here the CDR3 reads CASSLGGQETQYF. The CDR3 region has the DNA TGTGCCAGCAGCTTAGGGGGCCAAGAGACCCAGTACTTC.